This T cell receptor beta chain emerged from a study of shared clonotypes between healthy human individuals. The CDR3 length is 17 residues. Germline lookup yields CDR1 SNHLY and CDR2 FYNNEI. V shed 1 base and J 6 bases; nucleotides not matched to a gene: 11. Study results and limitations: The generation probabilities recorded for non-shared clonotypes fell below those of clonotypes shared by all four donors.

Produced via immunoSEQ multiplex PCR; TCRdb's table is partial and in-frame only. In the table there are approximately 1.5 million clones, 98% of which are singletons. With regard to this clone: Its target is not known.

The sample consisted of naive CD4+ T cells sorted from blood. Subset defined: CD45RA+ positively selected. This sequence originates from a man aged 30-40 years in good health. The rearrangement links TRBV2 to TRBJ2-7, with 11 nucleotides matching TRBD2. The CDR3 bases are TGTGCCAGCAGTGAAGTGGGGACTAGCGGAGGAGGGCCCGAGCAGTACTTC. Translated: CASSEVGTSGGGPEQYF.